These 7 T cell receptor beta chains originate from one sample sequenced in a study of read filtering for tumor transcriptome and immune sequencing. This library used approximately 370 ng RNA and molecular barcoded adaptors spanning alpha/delta and beta/gamma chains. Each CDR3 protein is one row after TCRdb ran MiXCR on the reads. The sample consists of over 90,000 distinct CDR3 sequences, roughly a fifth of them appearing once. Sequenced: a population of CD138-negative cells sorted from bone marrow. These receptors originate from a donor aged 40 or older with multiple myeloma.

This clonotype was detected ten times or more. The chain is built from TRBV6-2 or TRBV6-3 and TRBJ2-5, with D unclear. The V gene's germline CDR1 is MNHEY and CDR2 SVGEGT. CDR3 length: 12 amino acids. The ends were cut back, 6 bases at V and 3 bases at J, with 8 bases in the middle. The CDR3 is CASSEKKETQYF. In DNA, the CDR3 is TGTGCCAGCAGCGAGAAGAAAGAGACCCAGTACTTC.

This clonotype was detected many times. This chain links TRBV12-5 with TRBJ1-1; 9 bases match TRBD1. Germline-derived CDR1 and CDR2 are LGHNT and FRNRAP. This CDR3 is 17 amino acids long. The V segment lost 0 bases and the J segment 4 bases; nucleotides outside the gene matches: 9. The CDR3 is CASGLVPPTGGSTEAFF. CDR3 nucleotide sequence: TGTGCTAGTGGTTTGGTACCCCCGACAGGGGGGAGCACTGAAGCTTTCTTT.

In this sample, this clonotype turned up many times. The gene calls are TRBV5-4 and TRBJ2-2; D remains ambiguous. Germline CDR1 SGHNT, CDR2 YYREEE (reference sequence). V lost 5 bases and J lost 3, with 11 bases in between. The CDR3 consists of 14 residues. In nucleotides, the CDR3 is TGTGCCAGCAGTTCCCCCCAGCACACCGGGGAGCTGTTTTTT. This encodes CASSSPQHTGELFF.

This clonotype was counted many times. This chain connects TRBV5-1 to TRBJ2-5; TRBD1 or TRBD2 may be the D gene (5 bases each). The length of the CDR3 is 15 residues. Trimming stripped 0 bases from V and 6 bases from J, with 15 bases between. Germline CDR1 and CDR2: SGHRS and YFSETQ. CDR3 residues: CASSLAGAHGQTQYF. In DNA form, the CDR3 reads TGCGCCAGCAGCTTGGCCGGGGCCCACGGGCAGACCCAGTACTTC. Full variable domain (remainder filled in from reference TRBV5-1 and TRBJ2-5): KAGVTQTPRYLIKTRGQQVTLSCSPISGHRSVSWYQQTPGQGLQFLFEYFSETQRNKGNFPGRFSGRQFSNSRSEMNVSTLELGDSALYLCASSLAGAHGQTQYFGPGTRLLVL.

J is TRBJ1-2 and V is TRBV27, with D possibly matching TRBD1 (6 bases). Trimming removed 2 bases at V and 8 bases at J, with 9 bases between. The CDR3 sequence is 12 residues long. Germline lookup yields CDR1 MNHEY and CDR2 SMNVEV (reference sequence). CDR3 region: CASSLGGQGYTF. In nucleotides, the CDR3 is TGTGCCAGCAGTTTAGGGGGGCAAGGCTACACCTTC.

This clonotype was observed at least ten times. The chain combines TRBV27 with TRBJ2-2, with 8 bases matching TRBD2. Trimming took 2 bases from V and 2 from J; bases not matched to a gene: 4. There are 16 residues in the CDR3. In germline, CDR1 is MNHEY, CDR2 SMNVEV (reference sequence). The chain's CDR3 is CASSLEGLVNTGELFF. CDR3 coding DNA: TGTGCCAGCAGTTTAGAGGGACTAGTAAACACCGGGGAGCTGTTTTTT.

This rearrangement joins TRBV27 to TRBJ2-1; 9 bases agree with TRBD1. The germline gives CDR1 MNHEY, CDR2 SMNVEV (reference sequence). This CDR3 has 14 residues. V was pared by 5 bases and J by 6 bases, with 5 bases of the junction left unmatched. CDR3 residues: CASSLRGQGNEQFF. The CDR3 DNA reads as TGTGCCAGCAGTCTAAGGGGACAGGGCAATGAGCAGTTCTTC.